The text below deals with one T cell receptor beta chain. Its antigen is currently unknown. Sequenced by immunoSEQ multiplex PCR; TCRdb stores in-frame clones only, minus some. The sample has around 450,000 clones, 90% seen once. This record comes from a study of Ad26.COV2.S vaccination and SARS-CoV-2 variants. Study-level points and caveats: Analyses of TCR breadth and depth may have underestimated total T cell responses. Comparability of non-spike TCR breadth was observed across vaccine and placebo recipients.

CDR1 MNHEY and CDR2 SMNVEV come from the germline V gene (reference sequence). The V and J ends lost 5 bases and 2 bases, in that order; junction bases with no gene match: 8. There are 17 residues in the CDR3. Treatment described: some 20 received Ad26.COV2.S at low or high dose, single or two shots; roughly five received placebo; per-sample allocation not given. It was on day 63 after the first vaccine or placebo injection that samples were taken. The material sequenced was peripheral blood, taken in a trial of Ad26.COV2.S vaccine versus placebo. The receptor comes from a person between 18 and 59 years old who received the Ad26.COV2.S COVID-19 vaccine or a placebo. The rearrangement uses TRBV27 and TRBJ2-7; 14 nucleotides match TRBD2. The CDR3 nucleotides are TGTGCCAGCAGTCCCATCCGACTAGCGGGGGGGACCTACGAGCAGTACTTC. Amino acids: CASSPIRLAGGTYEQYF.